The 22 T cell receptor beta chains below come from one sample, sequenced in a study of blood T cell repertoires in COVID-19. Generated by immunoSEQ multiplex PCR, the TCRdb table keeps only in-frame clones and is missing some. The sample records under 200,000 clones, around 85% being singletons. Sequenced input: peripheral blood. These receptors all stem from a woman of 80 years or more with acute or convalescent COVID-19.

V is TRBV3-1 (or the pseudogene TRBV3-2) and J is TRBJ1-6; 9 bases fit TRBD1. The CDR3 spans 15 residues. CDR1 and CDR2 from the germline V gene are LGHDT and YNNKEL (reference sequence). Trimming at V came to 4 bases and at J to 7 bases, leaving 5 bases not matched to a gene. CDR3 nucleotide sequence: TGTGCCAGCAGCCCCAGACAGGGGGGAAATTCACCCCTCCACTTT. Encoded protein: CASSPRQGGNSPLHF.

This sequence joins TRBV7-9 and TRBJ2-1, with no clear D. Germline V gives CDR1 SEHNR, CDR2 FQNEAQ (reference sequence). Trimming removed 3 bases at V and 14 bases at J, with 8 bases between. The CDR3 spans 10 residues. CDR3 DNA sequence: TGTGCCAGCAGCTTCCTATGCGAGTTCTTC. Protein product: CASSFLCEFF.

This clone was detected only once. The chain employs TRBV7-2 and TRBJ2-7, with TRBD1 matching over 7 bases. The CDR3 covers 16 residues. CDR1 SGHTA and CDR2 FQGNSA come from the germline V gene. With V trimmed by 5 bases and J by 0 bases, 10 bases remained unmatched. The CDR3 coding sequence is TGTGCCAGCAGCCAACAGGGACAGCTAGGCTCCTACGAGCAGTACTTC. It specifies CASSQQGQLGSYEQYF.

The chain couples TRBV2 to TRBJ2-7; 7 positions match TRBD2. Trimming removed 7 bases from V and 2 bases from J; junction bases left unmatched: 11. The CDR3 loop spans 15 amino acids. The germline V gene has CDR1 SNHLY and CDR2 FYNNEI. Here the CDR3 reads CASNAGLADPYEQYF. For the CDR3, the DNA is TGTGCCAGCAACGCAGGGCTAGCGGACCCCTACGAGCAGTACTTC.

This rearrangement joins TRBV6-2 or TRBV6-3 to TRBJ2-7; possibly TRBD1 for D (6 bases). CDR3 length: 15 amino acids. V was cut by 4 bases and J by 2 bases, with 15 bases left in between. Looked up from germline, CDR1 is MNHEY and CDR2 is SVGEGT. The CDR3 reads CASSSPHREPYEQYF. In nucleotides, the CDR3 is TGTGCCAGCAGTTCACCCCACAGGGAACCCTACGAGCAGTACTTC.

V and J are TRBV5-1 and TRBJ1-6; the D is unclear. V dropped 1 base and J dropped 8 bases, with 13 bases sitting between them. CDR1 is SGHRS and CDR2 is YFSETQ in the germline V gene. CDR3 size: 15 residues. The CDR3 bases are TGCGCCAGCAGCTTGATGGTGGACTCGGATTCACCCCTCCACTTT. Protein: CASSLMVDSDSPLHF.

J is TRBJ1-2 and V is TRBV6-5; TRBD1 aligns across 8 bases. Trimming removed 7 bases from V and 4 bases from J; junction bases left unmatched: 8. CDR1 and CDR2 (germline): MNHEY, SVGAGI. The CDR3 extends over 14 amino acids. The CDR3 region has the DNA TGTGCCAGCATCCCAGGGGGCGCCGTCTATGGCTACACCTTC. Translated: CASIPGGAVYGYTF.

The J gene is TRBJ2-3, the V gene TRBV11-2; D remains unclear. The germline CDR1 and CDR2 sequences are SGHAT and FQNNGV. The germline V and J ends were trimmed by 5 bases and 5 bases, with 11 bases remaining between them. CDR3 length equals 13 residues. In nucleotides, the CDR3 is TGTGCCAGCAGCGCGAACCCAGGAGATACGCAGTATTTT. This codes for CASSANPGDTQYF.

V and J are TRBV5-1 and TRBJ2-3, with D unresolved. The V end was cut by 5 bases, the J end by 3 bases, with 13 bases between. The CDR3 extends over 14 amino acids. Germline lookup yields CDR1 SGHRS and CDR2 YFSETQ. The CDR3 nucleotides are TGCGCCAGCAGACCCCCGGCTAGTACAGATACGCAGTATTTT. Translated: CASRPPASTDTQYF.

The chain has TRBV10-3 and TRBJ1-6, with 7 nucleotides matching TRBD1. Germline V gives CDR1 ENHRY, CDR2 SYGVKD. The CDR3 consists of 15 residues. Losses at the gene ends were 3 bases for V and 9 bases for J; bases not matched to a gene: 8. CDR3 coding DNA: TGTGCCATCAGTGAAGGAGGTCAGGGGGGTTCACCCCTCCACTTT. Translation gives CAISEGGQGGSPLHF.

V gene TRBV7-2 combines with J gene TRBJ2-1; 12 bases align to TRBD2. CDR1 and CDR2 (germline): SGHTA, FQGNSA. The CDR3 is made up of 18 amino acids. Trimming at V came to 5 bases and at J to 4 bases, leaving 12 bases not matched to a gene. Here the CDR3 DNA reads TGTGCCAGCAGCCCGCCTTGGCTAGCGGGAGGGCAGTACAATGAGCAGTTCTTC. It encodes CASSPPWLAGGQYNEQFF. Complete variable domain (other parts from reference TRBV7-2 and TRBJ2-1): GAGVSQSPSNKVTEKGKDVELRCDPISGHTALYWYRQSLGQGLEFLIYFQGNSAPDKSGLPSDRFSAERTGGSVSTLTIQRTQQEDSAVYLCASSPPWLAGGQYNEQFFGPGTRLTVL.

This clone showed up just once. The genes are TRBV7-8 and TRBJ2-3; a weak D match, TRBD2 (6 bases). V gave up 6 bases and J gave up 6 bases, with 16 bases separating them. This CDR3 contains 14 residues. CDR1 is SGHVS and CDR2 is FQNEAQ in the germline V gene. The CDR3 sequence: CASSLSGNRDTQYF. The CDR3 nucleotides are TGTGCCAGCAGTCTTAGCGGAAACCGGGATACGCAGTATTTT.

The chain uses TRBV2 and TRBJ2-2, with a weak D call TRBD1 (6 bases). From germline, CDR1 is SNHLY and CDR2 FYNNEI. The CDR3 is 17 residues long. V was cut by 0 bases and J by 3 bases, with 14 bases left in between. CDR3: CASSEALWGQDTGELFF. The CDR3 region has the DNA TGTGCCAGCAGTGAAGCGCTTTGGGGGCAGGACACCGGGGAGCTGTTTTTT.

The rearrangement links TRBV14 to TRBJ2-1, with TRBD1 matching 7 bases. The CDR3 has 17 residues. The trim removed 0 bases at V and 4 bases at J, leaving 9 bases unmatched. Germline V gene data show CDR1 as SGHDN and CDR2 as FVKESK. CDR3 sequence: CASSQDFDRDYYNEQFF. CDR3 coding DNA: TGTGCCAGCAGCCAAGATTTCGACAGGGATTATTACAATGAGCAGTTCTTC. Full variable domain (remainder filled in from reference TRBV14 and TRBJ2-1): EAGVTQFPSHSVIEKGQTVTLRCDPISGHDNLYWYRRVMGKEIKFLLHFVKESKQDESGMPNNRFLAERTGGTYSTLKVQPAELEDSGVYFCASSQDFDRDYYNEQFFGPGTRLTVL.

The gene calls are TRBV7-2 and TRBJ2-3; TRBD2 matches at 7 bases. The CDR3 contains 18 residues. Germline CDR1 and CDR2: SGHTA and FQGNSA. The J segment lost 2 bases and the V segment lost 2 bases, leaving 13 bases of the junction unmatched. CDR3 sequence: CASSLKGFSAGDTDTQYF. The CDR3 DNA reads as TGTGCCAGCAGCTTAAAGGGTTTCTCGGCGGGGGACACAGATACGCAGTATTTT.

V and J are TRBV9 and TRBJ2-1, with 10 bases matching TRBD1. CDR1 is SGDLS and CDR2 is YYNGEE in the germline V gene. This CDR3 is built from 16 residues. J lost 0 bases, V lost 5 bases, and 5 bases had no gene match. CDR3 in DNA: TGTGCCAGCAGATCGGGGACAGGGGCCTCCTACAATGAGCAGTTCTTC. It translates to CASRSGTGASYNEQFF.

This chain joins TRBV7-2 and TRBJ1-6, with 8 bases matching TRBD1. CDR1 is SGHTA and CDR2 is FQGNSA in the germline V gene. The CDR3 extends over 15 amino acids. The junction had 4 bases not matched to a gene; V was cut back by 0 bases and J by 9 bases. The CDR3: CASSLAGQGVSPLHF. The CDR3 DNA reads TGTGCCAGCAGCTTAGCCGGACAGGGCGTTTCACCCCTCCACTTT.

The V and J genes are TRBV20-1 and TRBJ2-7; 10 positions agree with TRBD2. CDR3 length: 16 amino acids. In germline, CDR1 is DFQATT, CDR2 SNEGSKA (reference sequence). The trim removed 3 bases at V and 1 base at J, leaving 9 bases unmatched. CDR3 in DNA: TGCAGTGCTAGTCAGGCTAGCGGGAGTGGATCCTACGAGCAGTACTTC. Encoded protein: CSASQASGSGSYEQYF.

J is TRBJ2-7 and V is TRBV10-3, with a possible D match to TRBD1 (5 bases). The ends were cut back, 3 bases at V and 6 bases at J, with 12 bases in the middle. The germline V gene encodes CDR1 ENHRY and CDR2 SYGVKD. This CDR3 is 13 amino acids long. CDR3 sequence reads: CAISDSQGTEQYF. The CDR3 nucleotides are TGTGCCATCAGTGATTCTCAGGGTACCGAGCAGTACTTC.

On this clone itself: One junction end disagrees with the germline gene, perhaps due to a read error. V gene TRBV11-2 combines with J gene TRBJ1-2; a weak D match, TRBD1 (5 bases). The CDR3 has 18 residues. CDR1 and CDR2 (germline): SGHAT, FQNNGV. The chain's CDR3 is CASSPQSSGGVLNSGYTF. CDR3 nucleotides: TGTGCCAGCAGCCCACAAAGCTCGGGGGGAGTCCTTAACTCTGGCTACACCTTC.

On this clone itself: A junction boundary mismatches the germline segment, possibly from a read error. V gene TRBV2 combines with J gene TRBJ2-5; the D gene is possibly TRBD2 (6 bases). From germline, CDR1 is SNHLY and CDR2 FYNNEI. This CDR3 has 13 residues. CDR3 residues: CASREVGGKTQYF. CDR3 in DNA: TGTGCCAGCAGGGAAGTCGGGGGAAAGACCCAGTACTTC.

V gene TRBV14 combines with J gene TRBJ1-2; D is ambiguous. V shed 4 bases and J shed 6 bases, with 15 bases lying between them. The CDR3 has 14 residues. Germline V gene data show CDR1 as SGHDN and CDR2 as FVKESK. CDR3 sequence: CASSPSGMYHGYTF. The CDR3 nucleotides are TGTGCCAGCAGCCCCTCCGGGATGTATCATGGCTACACCTTC.